Presented here are 11 T cell receptor beta chains from one specimen sequenced in a study of blood T cell repertoires in COVID-19 (TCRdb year 2020). Receptor amplification or capture employed the immunoSEQ multiplex PCR assay. The source is immuneACCESS, and TCRdb retained only in-frame sequences with V and J called. Part of the clones is not carried over; for the studies checked, unresolved V genes explain less than half of this, and the remainder is unexplained. The sample table shows approximately 330,000 clones, and around 90% are seen once. The ten largest clonotypes hold roughly 1% of the sample. Sequenced material: peripheral blood. These receptor sequences come from a woman between 35 and 50 years old with COVID-19, enrolled during active disease.

This clone is medium-sized by share. J is TRBJ1-2 and V is TRBV6-4; TRBD1 is a possible D gene (5 bases). This CDR3 has 13 amino acids. Trimming left V 0 bases short and J 7 bases short, with 9 bases between. From germline, CDR1 is MRHNA and CDR2 SNTAGT. The CDR3 reads CASSDSDSSGYTF. The CDR3 region has the DNA TGTGCCAGCAGTGACTCCGACAGTAGTGGCTACACCTTC.

This clone occurred once. The chain is built from TRBV7-2 and TRBJ2-7, with 9 positions matching TRBD1. The CDR3 runs to 14 residues. CDR1 SGHTA and CDR2 FQGNSA come from the germline V gene. With 4 bases clipped from V and 5 bases from J, the junction kept 6 bases outside the gene matches. CDR3 residues: CASSSRTGADEQYF. CDR3 DNA sequence: TGTGCCAGCAGCTCCCGGACAGGGGCCGACGAGCAGTACTTC.

The chain has TRBV3-1 (or the pseudogene TRBV3-2) and TRBJ1-6; D is perhaps TRBD1 (6 bases). The CDR3 sequence is 16 residues long. The germline V and J ends were trimmed by 7 bases and 8 bases, with 21 bases remaining between them. CDR1 and CDR2 (germline): LGHDT, YNNKEL (reference sequence). The CDR3 coding sequence is TGTGCCAGCACCCCCGGGGGGCTGGGTTTGGATTCACCCCTCCACTTT. Translated: CASTPGGLGLDSPLHF.

The V gene is TRBV24-1, the J gene TRBJ2-1; maybe TRBD2 (6 bases). CDR1 is KGHDR and CDR2 is SFDVKD in the germline V gene. This CDR3 has 16 residues. Trimming took 6 bases from V and 8 from J, leaving 22 bases between them. As DNA, the CDR3 is TGTGCCACCAGTTCCGAGCGCCCCCCCCGGGGGTATGAGCAGTTCTTC. Protein product: CATSSERPPRGYEQFF.

The chain joins TRBV5-4 to TRBJ2-5, with D perhaps TRBD1 (6 bases). The CDR3 has 14 amino acids. The V gene's germline CDR1 is SGHNT and CDR2 YYREEE (reference sequence). Trimming left V 0 bases short and J 2 bases short, with 8 bases between. The CDR3 sequence: CASSLGQAQETQYF. CDR3 sequence (DNA): TGTGCCAGCAGCTTGGGACAGGCTCAAGAGACCCAGTACTTC.

V usage is TRBV5-6 and J usage is TRBJ2-7; no reliable D call. Germline loops: CDR1 SGHDT, CDR2 YYEEEE. Trimming shortened V by 1 base and J by 2 bases, and 13 bases separated the two germline ends. The CDR3 length is 15 residues. The CDR3 coding sequence is TGTGCCAGCAGCTTGTTTGGCCTCCACCCCTACGAGCAGTACTTC. This translates into CASSLFGLHPYEQYF.

The chain couples TRBV4-2 to TRBJ1-1; weak D call: TRBD1 (5 bases). Germline V gene sequence: CDR1 LGHNA, CDR2 YNFKEQ. The CDR3 has 13 amino acids. V was cut by 0 bases and J by 3 bases, with 5 bases left in between. The CDR3 DNA follows: TGTGCCAGCAGCCAAGACAGGGACACTGAAGCTTTCTTT. Its translation: CASSQDRDTEAFF.

This clone has just one count. The J gene is TRBJ2-3, the V gene TRBV13, with 10 nucleotides matching TRBD2. The CDR3 is 17 residues long. V shed 5 bases and J 2 bases; nucleotides not matched to a gene: 10. CDR1 and CDR2 (germline): PRHDT, FYEKMQ (reference sequence). CDR3 sequence (DNA): TGTGCCAGCAGCGCCGGACTAGCGGAGGGTTTCACAGATACGCAGTATTTT. Protein: CASSAGLAEGFTDTQYF.

The rearrangement joins TRBV5-1 to TRBJ2-7; TRBD1 agrees at 9 bases. The CDR3 consists of 13 residues. Germline CDR1 and CDR2: SGHRS and YFSETQ. The junction had 3 bases not matched to a gene; V was cut back by 7 bases and J by 1 base. The CDR3 region has the DNA TGCGCCAGCCGGGACAGGGAGTCCTACGAGCAGTACTTC. Amino acids: CASRDRESYEQYF.

This chain links TRBV18 with TRBJ1-1; 8 bases are shared with TRBD1. The germline CDR1 and CDR2 sequences are KGHSH and LQKENI. The CDR3 contains 14 residues. Trimming at V came to 1 base and at J to 6 bases, leaving 4 bases not matched to a gene. The CDR3 DNA follows: TGTGCCAGCTCACCACGGACAGGGAGGTCTGAAGCTTTCTTT. Translation gives CASSPRTGRSEAFF.

The rearrangement links TRBV27 to TRBJ1-5, with 10 nucleotides matching TRBD1. Germline CDR1 is MNHEY and CDR2 is SMNVEV (reference sequence). V was pared by 2 bases and J by 5 bases, with 0 bases of the junction left unmatched. This CDR3 comprises 14 residues. The CDR3 loop reads CASSLGTGDQPQHF. CDR3 nucleotide sequence: TGTGCCAGCAGTTTAGGGACAGGGGATCAGCCCCAGCATTTT.